Listed here are 8 T cell receptor beta chains from one sample, sequenced in a study of memory CD4+ T cells and cytomegalovirus serostatus (dated by TCRdb to between 2018 and 2021). The library was generated by the immunoSEQ multiplex PCR assay. Drawn from immuneACCESS, this table holds only the in-frame rearrangements with V and J called that TCRdb kept. Clones are partly lost; checked studies trace under half to an unresolved V gene and leave the rest unexplained. The sample table records around 44,000 clones; over 60% of these occur just once. The top ten constitute roughly 6.7% of the sample. A FACSAria II was used to sort memory CD4+ T cells, defined as single viable CD3+CD4+CD8-CD45RO+ cells. Sequenced sample: memory CD4+ T cells from blood. The source is an adult in good health and CMV-seronegative.

The chain joins TRBV19 to TRBJ2-5; 10 nucleotides agree with TRBD2. The CDR3 consists of 14 residues. Germline CDR1 is LNHDA and CDR2 is SQIVND (reference sequence). The V segment lost 2 bases and the J segment 4 bases; nucleotides outside the gene matches: 1. Written as DNA, the CDR3 is TGTGCCAGTAGTATACGACTAGCGGGAGAGACCCAGTACTTC. Its protein is CASSIRLAGETQYF.

The chain carries TRBV5-6 and TRBJ1-2; the D gene is possibly TRBD1 (5 bases). The CDR3 has 15 residues. Germline V lookup: CDR1 SGHDT, CDR2 YYEEEE. V lost 4 bases to trimming and J lost 0 bases, with 13 bases between them. This CDR3 is CASSTGTTPNYGYTF. The CDR3 region has the DNA TGTGCCAGCAGCACCGGGACGACTCCTAACTATGGCTACACCTTC.

V usage is TRBV7-2 and J usage is TRBJ2-5, with 7 bases identical to TRBD2. Germline V gene sequence: CDR1 SGHTA, CDR2 FQGNSA. The length of the CDR3 is 13 residues. With V trimmed by 4 bases and J by 3 bases, 2 bases remained unmatched. The DNA of the CDR3 is TGTGCCAGCAGCTCTCGGGGGGAAGAGACCCAGTACTTC. Amino acid sequence: CASSSRGEETQYF.

As to this clone: In the same sample, other DNA sequences code for this CDR3. In nucleotides, the CDR3 is TGTGCCAGCAGCCCCACAGGGGGCACTGGAAACACCATATATTTT. Its translation: CASSPTGGTGNTIYF. The V and J genes are TRBV5-6 and TRBJ1-3; 9 bases match TRBD1. Germline V gene lookup returns CDR1 SGHDT and CDR2 YYEEEE. J gave up 2 bases and V 4 bases, and 4 bases lay outside the gene matches. The CDR3 has 15 amino acids.

The V gene is TRBV2, the J gene TRBJ2-3, with 10 bases aligning to TRBD2. After removal of 2 bases from V and 8 bases from J, the junction contained 7 bases not matched to a gene. This CDR3 has 15 amino acids. From germline, CDR1 is SNHLY and CDR2 FYNNEI. DNA for the CDR3: TGTGCCAGCAGTGAAAACAGCCTAGCGGGGGTTACGCAGTATTTT. Translated: CASSENSLAGVTQYF.

This chain joins TRBV5-6 and TRBJ2-1; 8 nucleotides align to TRBD2. The CDR3 sequence is 15 residues long. Germline V gene sequence: CDR1 SGHDT, CDR2 YYEEEE. Germline trimming cut 5 bases from V and 7 bases from J; bases unmatched to any gene: 11. This CDR3 reads CASRLSGSISNEQFF. As DNA, the CDR3 is TGTGCCAGCAGGTTGAGCGGGAGTATAAGTAATGAGCAGTTCTTC.

This chain links TRBV19 with TRBJ2-2, with 8 bases aligning to TRBD1. Germline CDR1 LNHDA, CDR2 SQIVND (reference sequence). Losses at the gene ends were 3 bases for V and 6 bases for J; bases not matched to a gene: 6. The CDR3 extends over 15 amino acids. The CDR3 sequence: CASSIQGAYSGELFF. The CDR3 nucleotides are TGTGCCAGTAGTATCCAGGGGGCGTATTCCGGGGAGCTGTTTTTT.

This clone was observed a single time. The chain joins TRBV7-9 to TRBJ2-7, with D possibly being TRBD2 (5 bases). Germline loops: CDR1 SEHNR, CDR2 FQNEAQ (reference sequence). Trimming took 5 bases from V and 3 from J, leaving 11 bases between them. The CDR3 is 13 amino acids. CDR3 protein: CASSLSGGYEQYF. The CDR3 nucleotides are TGTGCCAGCAGCCTCAGCGGAGGCTACGAGCAGTACTTC.